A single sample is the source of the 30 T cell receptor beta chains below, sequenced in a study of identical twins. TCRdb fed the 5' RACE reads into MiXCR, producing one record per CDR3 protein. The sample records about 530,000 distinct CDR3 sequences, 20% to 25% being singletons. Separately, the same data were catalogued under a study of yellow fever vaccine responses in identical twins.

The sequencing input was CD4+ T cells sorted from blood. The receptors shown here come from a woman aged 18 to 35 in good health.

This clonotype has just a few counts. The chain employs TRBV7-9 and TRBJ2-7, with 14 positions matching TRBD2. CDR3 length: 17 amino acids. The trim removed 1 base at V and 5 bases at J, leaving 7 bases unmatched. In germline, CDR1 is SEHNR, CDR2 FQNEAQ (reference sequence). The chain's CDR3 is CASSLGGLAGEGHEQYF. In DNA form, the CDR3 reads TGTGCCAGCAGCTTAGGGGGACTAGCGGGAGAAGGTCACGAGCAGTACTTC.

The CDR3 region has the DNA TGCGCCAGCAGCTCTCCGGGGTTGGATGAGCAGTTCTTC. Amino acid sequence: CASSSPGLDEQFF. The rearrangement joins TRBV4-1 to TRBJ2-1; TRBD2 is a possible D gene (5 bases). The CDR3 spans 13 residues. Germline CDR1 MGHRA, CDR2 YSYEKL. The ends were cut back, 5 bases at V and 8 bases at J, with 13 bases in the middle.

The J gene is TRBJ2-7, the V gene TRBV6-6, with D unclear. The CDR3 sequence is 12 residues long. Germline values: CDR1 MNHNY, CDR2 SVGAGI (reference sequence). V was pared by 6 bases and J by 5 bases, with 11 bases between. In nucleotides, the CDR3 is TGTGCCAGCAGCGCAGACCCCAACGAGCAGTACGTC. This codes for CASSADPNEQYV.

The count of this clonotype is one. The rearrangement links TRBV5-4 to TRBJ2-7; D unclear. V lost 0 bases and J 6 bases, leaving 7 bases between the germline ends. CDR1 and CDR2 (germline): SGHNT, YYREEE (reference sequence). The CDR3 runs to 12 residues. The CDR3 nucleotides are TGTGCCAGCAGCTTGGAAGGGATCGAGCAGTACTTC. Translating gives CASSLEGIEQYF.

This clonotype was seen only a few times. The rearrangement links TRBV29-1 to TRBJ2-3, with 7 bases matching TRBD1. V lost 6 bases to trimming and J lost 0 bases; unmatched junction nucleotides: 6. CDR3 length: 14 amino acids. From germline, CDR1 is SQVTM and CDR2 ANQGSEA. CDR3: CSVPTGLSTDTQYF. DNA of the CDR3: TGCAGCGTGCCGACAGGGCTAAGCACAGATACGCAGTATTTT.

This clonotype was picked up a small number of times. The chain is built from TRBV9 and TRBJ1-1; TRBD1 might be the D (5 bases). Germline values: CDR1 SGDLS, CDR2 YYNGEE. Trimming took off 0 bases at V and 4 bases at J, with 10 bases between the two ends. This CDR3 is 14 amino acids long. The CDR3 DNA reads TGTGCCAGCAGCGTAGAGCGGGGCGCCACTGAAGCTTTCTTT. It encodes CASSVERGATEAFF.

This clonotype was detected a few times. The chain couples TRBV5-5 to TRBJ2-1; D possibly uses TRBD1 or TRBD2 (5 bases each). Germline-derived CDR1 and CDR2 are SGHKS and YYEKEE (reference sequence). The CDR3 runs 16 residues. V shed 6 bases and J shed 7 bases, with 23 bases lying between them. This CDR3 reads CASTSQGAAALNEQFF. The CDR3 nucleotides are TGTGCCAGCACCTCTCAGGGAGCGGCAGCCTTGAATGAGCAGTTCTTC.

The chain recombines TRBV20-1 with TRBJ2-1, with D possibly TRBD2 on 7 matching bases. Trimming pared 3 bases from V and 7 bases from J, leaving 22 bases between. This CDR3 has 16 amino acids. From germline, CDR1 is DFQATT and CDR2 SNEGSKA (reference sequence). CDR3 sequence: CSARIAAGTTTNEQFF. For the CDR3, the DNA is TGCAGTGCTAGGATAGCAGCGGGGACAACGACAAATGAGCAGTTCTTC.

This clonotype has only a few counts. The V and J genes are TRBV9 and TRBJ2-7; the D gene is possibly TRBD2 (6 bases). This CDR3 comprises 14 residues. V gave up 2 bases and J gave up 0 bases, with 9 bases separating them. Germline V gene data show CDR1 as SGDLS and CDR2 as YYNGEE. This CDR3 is CASSVGRSSYEQYF. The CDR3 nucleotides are TGTGCCAGCAGCGTTGGGAGGAGCTCCTACGAGCAGTACTTC.

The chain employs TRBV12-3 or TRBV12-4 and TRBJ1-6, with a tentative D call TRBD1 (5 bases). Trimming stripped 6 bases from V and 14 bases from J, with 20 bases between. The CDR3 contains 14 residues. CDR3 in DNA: TGTGCCAGCAGCCTAAGGGCAGGGACGATGTCCCTCCACTTT. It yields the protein CASSLRAGTMSLHF.

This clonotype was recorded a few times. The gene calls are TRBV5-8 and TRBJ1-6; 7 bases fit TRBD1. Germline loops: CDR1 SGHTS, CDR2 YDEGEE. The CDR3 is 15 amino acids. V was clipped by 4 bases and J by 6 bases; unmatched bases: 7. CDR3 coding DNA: TGTGCCAGCAGCCAAGCCGGGACAGTTAATTCACCCCTCCACTTT. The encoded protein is CASSQAGTVNSPLHF.

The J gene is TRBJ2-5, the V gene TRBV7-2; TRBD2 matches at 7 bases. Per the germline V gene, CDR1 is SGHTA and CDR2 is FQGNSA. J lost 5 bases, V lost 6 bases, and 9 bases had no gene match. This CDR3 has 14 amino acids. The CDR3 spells CASRAGLPRETQYF. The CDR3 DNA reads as TGTGCCAGCAGAGCGGGACTCCCGAGGGAGACCCAGTACTTC.

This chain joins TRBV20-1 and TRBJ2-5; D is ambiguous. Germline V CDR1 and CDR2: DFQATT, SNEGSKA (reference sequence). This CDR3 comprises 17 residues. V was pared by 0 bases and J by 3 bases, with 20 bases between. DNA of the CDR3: TGCAGTGCTAGAGATTTGTTGAGTCACGGAAGGGAAGAGACCCAGTACTTC. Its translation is CSARDLLSHGREETQYF.

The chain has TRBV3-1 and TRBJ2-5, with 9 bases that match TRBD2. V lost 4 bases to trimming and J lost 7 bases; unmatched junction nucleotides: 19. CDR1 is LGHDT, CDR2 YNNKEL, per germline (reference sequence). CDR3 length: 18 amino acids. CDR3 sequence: CASSPALIAGGPWGTQYF. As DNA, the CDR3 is TGTGCCAGCAGCCCGGCGTTGATTGCGGGGGGGCCTTGGGGGACCCAGTACTTC.

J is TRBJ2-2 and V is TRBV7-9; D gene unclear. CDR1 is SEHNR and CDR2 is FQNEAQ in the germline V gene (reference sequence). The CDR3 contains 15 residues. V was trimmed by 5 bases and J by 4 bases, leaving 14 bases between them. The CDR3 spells CASSRAVSGTGELFF. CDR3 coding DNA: TGTGCCAGCAGCCGCGCCGTGTCGGGCACCGGGGAGCTGTTTTTT.

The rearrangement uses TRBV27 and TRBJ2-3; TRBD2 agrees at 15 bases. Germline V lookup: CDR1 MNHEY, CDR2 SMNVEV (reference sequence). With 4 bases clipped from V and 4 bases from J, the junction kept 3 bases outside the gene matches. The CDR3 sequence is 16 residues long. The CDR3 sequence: CASSSWTSGRADTQYF. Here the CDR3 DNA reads TGTGCCAGCAGTTCCTGGACTAGCGGGAGGGCAGATACGCAGTATTTT.

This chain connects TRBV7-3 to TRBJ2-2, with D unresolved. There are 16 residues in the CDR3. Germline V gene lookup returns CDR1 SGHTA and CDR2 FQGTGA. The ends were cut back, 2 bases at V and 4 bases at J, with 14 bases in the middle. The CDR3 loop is CASSLLPGSTTGELFF. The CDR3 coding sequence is TGTGCCAGCAGCTTACTCCCCGGATCAACCACCGGGGAGCTGTTTTTT. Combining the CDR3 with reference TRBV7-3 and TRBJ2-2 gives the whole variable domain GAGVSQTPSNKVTEKGKYVELRCDPISGHTALYWYRQSLGQGPEFLIYFQGTGAADDSGLPNDRFFAVRPEGSVSTLKIQRTERGDSAVYLCASSLLPGSTTGELFFGEGSRLTVL.

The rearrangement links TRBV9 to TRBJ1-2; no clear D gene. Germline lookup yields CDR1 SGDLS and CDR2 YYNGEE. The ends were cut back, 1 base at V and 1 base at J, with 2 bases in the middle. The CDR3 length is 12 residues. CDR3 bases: TGTGCCAGCAGCGTATATAACTATGGCTACACCTTC. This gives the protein CASSVYNYGYTF.

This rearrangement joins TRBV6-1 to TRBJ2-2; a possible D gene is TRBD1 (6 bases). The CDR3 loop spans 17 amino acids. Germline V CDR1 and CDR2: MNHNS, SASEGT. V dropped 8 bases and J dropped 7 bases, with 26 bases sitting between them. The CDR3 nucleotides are TGTGCCAGCTCCAGGGGCGGTGGGATCCCCGGCAGCGGGGAGCTGTTTTTT. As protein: CASSRGGGIPGSGELFF.

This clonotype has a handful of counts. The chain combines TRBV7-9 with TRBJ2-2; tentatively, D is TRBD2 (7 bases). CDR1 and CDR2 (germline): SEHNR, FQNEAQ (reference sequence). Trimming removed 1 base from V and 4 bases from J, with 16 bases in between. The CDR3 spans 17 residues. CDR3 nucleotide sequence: TGTGCCAGCAGCTTAGTGTCTAGCGGAGGGGGCACCGGGGAGCTGTTTTTT. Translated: CASSLVSSGGGTGELFF.

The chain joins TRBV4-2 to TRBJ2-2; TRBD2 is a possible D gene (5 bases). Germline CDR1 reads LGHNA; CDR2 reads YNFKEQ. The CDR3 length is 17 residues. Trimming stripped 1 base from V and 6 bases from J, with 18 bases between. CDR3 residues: CASSQVRSGVKAGELFF. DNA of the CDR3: TGTGCCAGCAGCCAAGTTCGGTCCGGGGTGAAGGCCGGGGAGCTGTTTTTT.

CDR3 in amino acids: CASSLGFTSGQETQYF. DNA for the CDR3: TGCGCCAGCAGCTTGGGTTTTACTAGCGGACAAGAGACCCAGTACTTC. The chain combines TRBV5-1 with TRBJ2-5; TRBD2 matches 8 bases. Unmatched junction bases numbered 6, after V lost 0 bases and J lost 2 bases. This CDR3 has 16 amino acids. Per germline, CDR1 SGHRS and CDR2 YFSETQ.

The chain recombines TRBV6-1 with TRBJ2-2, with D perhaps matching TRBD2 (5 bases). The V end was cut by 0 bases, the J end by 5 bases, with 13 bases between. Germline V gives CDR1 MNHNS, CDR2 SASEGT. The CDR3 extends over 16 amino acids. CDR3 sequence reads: CASSEAGGSWTGELFF. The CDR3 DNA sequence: TGTGCCAGCAGTGAAGCTGGAGGAAGTTGGACCGGGGAGCTGTTTTTT.

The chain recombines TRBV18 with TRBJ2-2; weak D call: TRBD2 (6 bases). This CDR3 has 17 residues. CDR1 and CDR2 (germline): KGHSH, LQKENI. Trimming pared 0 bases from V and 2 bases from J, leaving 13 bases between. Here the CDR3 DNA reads TGTGCCAGCTCACCACCGTTCGGCGGGGTAAACACCGGGGAGCTGTTTTTT. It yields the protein CASSPPFGGVNTGELFF.

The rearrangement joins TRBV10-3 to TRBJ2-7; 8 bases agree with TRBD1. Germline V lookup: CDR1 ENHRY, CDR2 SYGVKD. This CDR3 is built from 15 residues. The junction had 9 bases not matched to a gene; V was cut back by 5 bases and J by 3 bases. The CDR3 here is CAISTDRETRYEQYV. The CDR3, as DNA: TGTGCCATCAGTACGGACAGGGAAACTCGCTACGAGCAGTACGTC.

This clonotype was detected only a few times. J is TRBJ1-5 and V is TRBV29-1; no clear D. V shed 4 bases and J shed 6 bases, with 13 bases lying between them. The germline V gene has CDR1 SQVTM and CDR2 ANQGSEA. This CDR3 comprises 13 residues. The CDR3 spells CSVAYGSTQPQHF. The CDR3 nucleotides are TGCAGCGTTGCGTACGGTAGTACTCAGCCCCAGCATTTT.

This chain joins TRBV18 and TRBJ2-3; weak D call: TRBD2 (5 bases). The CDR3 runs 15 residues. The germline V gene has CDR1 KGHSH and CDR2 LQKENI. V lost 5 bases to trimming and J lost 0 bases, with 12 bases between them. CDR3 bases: TGTGCCAGCTCAACTAGGAGGCTAAGCACAGATACGCAGTATTTT. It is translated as CASSTRRLSTDTQYF.

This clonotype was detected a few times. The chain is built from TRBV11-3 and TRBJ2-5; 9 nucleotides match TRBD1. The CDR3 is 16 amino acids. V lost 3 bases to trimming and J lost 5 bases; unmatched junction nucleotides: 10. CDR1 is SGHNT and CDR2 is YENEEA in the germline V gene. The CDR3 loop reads CASSLLTGGWSETQYF. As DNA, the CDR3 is TGTGCCAGCAGCTTGCTGACAGGGGGTTGGTCGGAGACCCAGTACTTC. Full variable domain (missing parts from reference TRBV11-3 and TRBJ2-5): EAGVVQSPRYKIIEKKQPVAFWCNPISGHNTLYWYLQNLGQGPELLIRYENEEAVDDSQLPKDRFSAERLKGVDSTLKIQPAELGDSAVYLCASSLLTGGWSETQYFGPGTRLLVL.

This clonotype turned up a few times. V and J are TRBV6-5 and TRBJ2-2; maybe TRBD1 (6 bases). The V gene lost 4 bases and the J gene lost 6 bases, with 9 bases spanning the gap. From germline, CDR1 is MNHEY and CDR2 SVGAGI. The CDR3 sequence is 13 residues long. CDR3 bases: TGTGCCAGCAGTTCAGGGGATTCCGGGGAGCTGTTTTTT. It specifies CASSSGDSGELFF.

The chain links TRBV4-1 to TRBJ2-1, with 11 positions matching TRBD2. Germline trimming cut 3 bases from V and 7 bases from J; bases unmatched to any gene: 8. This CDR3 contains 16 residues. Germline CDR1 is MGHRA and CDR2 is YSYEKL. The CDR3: CASSQAVAGGPNEQFF. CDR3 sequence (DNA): TGCGCCAGCAGCCAGGCAGTAGCGGGAGGGCCTAATGAGCAGTTCTTC.